This T cell receptor beta chain was sequenced during a study of cytomegalovirus exposure and HLA in healthy donors. Study details: Inside one of the first data releases sat 75 million to 100 million unique TCRs taken from HLA-typed donors. Study conclusions and caveats: With high specificity and sensitivity, the classifier reportedly diagnosed cytomegalovirus status. Per a later analysis, 16,951 TCR beta sequences showed association with HLA alleles at 0.05 false discovery rate.

V gave up 5 bases and J gave up 4 bases, with 14 bases separating them. The CDR3 consists of 14 residues. Germline V gene data show CDR1 as MDHEN and CDR2 as SYDVKM. In this sample, this clone turned up a few times. The antigen remains undetermined. Amplification used 60 Vbeta primers and 13 Jbeta primers. In the study's own analysis: In a later analysis, 79 million or so unique TCR beta chains included roughly 11 million shared by two or more donors. The repertoire was sequenced with immunoSEQ multiplex PCR; TCRdb's copy has only in-frame clones and lacks some. The V and J calls and clone size are taken from that table; D and trimming were inferred from the DNA. The sample records some 130,000 clones, more than 60% being singletons.

This sequence originates from a middle-aged man in good health and CMV-seropositive. The chain carries TRBV28 and TRBJ2-5; weak D call: TRBD1 (6 bases). The sample comprised PBMCs. In DNA form, the CDR3 reads TGTGCCAGCAGTAGGGGACAAAGGAGAGAGACCCAGTACTTC. Translation: CASSRGQRRETQYF.